Below, one TCR beta chain is given with its context. The antigen remains undetermined. Per the germline V gene, CDR1 is SGDLS and CDR2 is YYNGEE. This CDR3 has 20 residues. J gave up 0 bases and V 0 bases, and 15 bases lay outside the gene matches. Measured with immunoSEQ multiplex PCR; TCRdb has only the in-frame clones, and not every one. Here the sample spans 65,000 to 85,000 clones, around 87% being singletons. This specimen belongs to a study of a mutant IDH1 vaccine in newly diagnosed glioma. Stated time point: week 35, safety follow-up. With topical imiquimod, each dose of the vaccine consisted of 300 ug of mutant IDH1 20-mer peptide. Donor tumors were new WHO grade 3 or 4 IDH1-mutant, ATRX-lost astrocytomas.

This TCR derives from a man between 25 and 39 years old with glioma. The sample was PBMCs, taken from a glioma patient whose treatment included an IDH1 peptide vaccine. The rearrangement joins TRBV9 to TRBJ1-2; 9 nucleotides align to TRBD1. The CDR3 sequence: CASSVAGDRERLATNYGYTF. As DNA, the CDR3 is TGTGCCAGCAGCGTAGCAGGGGACAGGGAGCGTTTGGCCACTAACTATGGCTACACCTTC.